A single sample gave rise to the 32 T cell receptor beta chains below, sequenced in a study of cytomegalovirus exposure and HLA in healthy donors. Use of 60 Vbeta and 13 Jbeta primers characterized the PCR. The method was immunoSEQ multiplex PCR; TCRdb's version includes in-frame clones alone and lacks a portion of them. Of around 160,000 clones in the sample, around three quarters are singletons; the top ten hold roughly 1%. The sequencing sample was made of PBMCs. These receptors all come from a woman in her thirties or forties in good health and CMV-seronegative.

J is TRBJ1-5 and V is TRBV5-3; D call uncertain. TRBV5-3 is designated an ORF whose function remains uncertain. This CDR3 is built from 14 residues. V was cut by 4 bases and J by 1 base, with 9 bases left in between. CDR3 amino acids: CARSPEESNQPQHF. The CDR3 region has the DNA TGTGCCAGAAGCCCTGAGGAGAGCAATCAGCCCCAGCATTTT.

The chain employs TRBV5-1 and TRBJ1-2, with D tentatively TRBD1 (5 bases). This CDR3 spans 16 amino acids. Trimming removed 4 bases at V and 5 bases at J, with 21 bases between. The germline CDR1 and CDR2 sequences are SGHRS and YFSETQ. CDR3 in amino acids: CASSLDGQGRGYGYTF. In DNA, the CDR3 is TGCGCCAGCAGCCTAGACGGTCAGGGAAGGGGTTATGGCTACACCTTC. Based on the CDR3 plus reference TRBV5-1 and TRBJ1-2, the full variable domain is KAGVTQTPRYLIKTRGQQVTLSCSPISGHRSVSWYQQTPGQGLQFLFEYFSETQRNKGNFPGRFSGRQFSNSRSEMNVSTLELGDSALYLCASSLDGQGRGYGYTFGSGTRLTVV.

The chain links TRBV19 to TRBJ1-1, with 9 positions matching TRBD1. Losses at the gene ends were 1 base for V and 5 bases for J; bases not matched to a gene: 14. In germline, CDR1 is LNHDA, CDR2 SQIVND (reference sequence). This CDR3 has 18 amino acids. CDR3: CASSIGPSTGGRGTEAFF. DNA for the CDR3: TGTGCCAGTAGTATAGGCCCCTCGACAGGGGGAAGGGGGACTGAAGCTTTCTTT.

There are a few counts of this clone. The chain employs TRBV2 and TRBJ1-3, with 10 bases that match TRBD1. Per germline, CDR1 SNHLY and CDR2 FYNNEI. The CDR3 totals 16 residues. J gave up 4 bases and V 3 bases, and 6 bases lay outside the gene matches. The CDR3 reads CASSDGTGASGNTIYF. The CDR3 bases are TGTGCCAGCAGTGACGGGACAGGGGCGTCAGGAAACACCATATATTTT.

The chain couples TRBV15 to TRBJ1-1; 7 nucleotides agree with TRBD1. This CDR3 has 15 residues. The junction had 2 bases not matched to a gene; V was cut back by 1 base and J by 0 bases. Germline V lookup: CDR1 LNHNV, CDR2 YYDKDF (reference sequence). In nucleotides, the CDR3 is TGTGCCACCAGCAGAGGGGACAGCTTGAACACTGAAGCTTTCTTT. Protein sequence: CATSRGDSLNTEAFF.

CDR3 nucleotide sequence: TGTGCCATCAGTGGTTCGAGCGCGGAGAAAGAGACCCAGTACTTC. As protein: CAISGSSAEKETQYF. The chain is built from TRBV10-3 and TRBJ2-5, with D unresolved. Germline loops: CDR1 ENHRY, CDR2 SYGVKD. The V gene lost 4 bases and the J gene lost 3 bases, with 15 bases spanning the gap. The CDR3 is 15 amino acids.

The chain carries TRBV15 and TRBJ1-2; no clear D. The V gene lost 1 base and the J gene lost 3 bases, with 9 bases spanning the gap. CDR1 is LNHNV and CDR2 is YYDKDF in the germline V gene (reference sequence). This CDR3 region has 14 residues. The CDR3: CATSRVSIDYGYTF. The CDR3 DNA reads TGTGCCACCAGCAGAGTCAGTATTGACTATGGCTACACCTTC.

V usage is TRBV5-1 and J usage is TRBJ1-2, with 7 positions matching TRBD1. Germline V gives CDR1 SGHRS, CDR2 YFSETQ. The junction had 6 bases not matched to a gene; V was cut back by 6 bases and J by 4 bases. This CDR3 has 13 residues. CDR3 DNA: TGCGCCAGCACCCCTGGACAGGCCTATGGCTACACCTTC. Protein: CASTPGQAYGYTF.

V usage is TRBV29-1 and J usage is TRBJ2-1; 9 nucleotides agree with TRBD2. The CDR3 covers 16 residues. The germline CDR1 and CDR2 sequences are SQVTM and ANQGSEA. V gave up 1 base and J gave up 7 bases; unmatched junction bases: 11. CDR3 in DNA: TGCAGCGTTGAAGGTACTAGCGGGTCCCAAGGAAATGAGCAGTTCTTC. Translating gives CSVEGTSGSQGNEQFF.

V and J are TRBV10-3 and TRBJ2-5, with TRBD2 identical over 7 bases. J was trimmed by 2 bases and V by 4 bases; bases with no gene match: 4. The CDR3 spans 14 residues. CDR1 is ENHRY and CDR2 is SYGVKD in the germline V gene. The CDR3 loop reads CAISVGGGQETQYF. The CDR3 DNA sequence: TGTGCCATCAGTGTTGGCGGGGGACAAGAGACCCAGTACTTC.

The genes are TRBV11-2 and TRBJ2-7, with D possibly TRBD2 on 5 matching bases. Between the trimmed V and J ends, which lost 6 bases and 1 base, there was a span of 16 bases. Germline CDR1 reads SGHAT; CDR2 reads FQNNGV. The CDR3 is made up of 15 amino acids. The CDR3 region has the DNA TGTGCCAGCAGGCATCCGGGGAGACCGTCCTACGAGCAGTACTTC. Its protein is CASRHPGRPSYEQYF.

This chain uses TRBV7-9 with TRBJ2-1; D is unresolved. This CDR3 spans 11 amino acids. Trimming removed 5 bases from V and 12 bases from J, with 11 bases in between. CDR1 SEHNR and CDR2 FQNEAQ come from the germline V gene (reference sequence). CDR3 nucleotides: TGTGCCAGCAGCGTTAGCCTCGGGCAGTTCTTC. As protein: CASSVSLGQFF.

The chain uses TRBV4-2 and TRBJ2-1; the match to TRBD2 covers 7 bases. The CDR3 sequence is 16 residues long. CDR1 LGHNA and CDR2 YNFKEQ come from the germline V gene. The trim removed 4 bases at V and 9 bases at J, leaving 15 bases unmatched. The CDR3 spells CASSPPWTSFGAEQFF. In DNA form, the CDR3 reads TGTGCCAGCAGCCCTCCTTGGACTAGTTTCGGTGCTGAGCAGTTCTTC.

Only one count was recorded for this clone. The chain uses TRBV25-1 and TRBJ1-4; the D is unclear. Per germline, CDR1 MGHDK and CDR2 SYGVNS. The CDR3 sequence is 15 residues long. Trimming shortened V by 3 bases and J by 3 bases, and 11 bases separated the two germline ends. The CDR3 sequence is CASSDARRANEKLFF. DNA for the CDR3: TGTGCCAGCAGTGACGCCCGGCGGGCTAATGAAAAACTGTTTTTT. The complete variable domain, with remaining parts taken from reference TRBV25-1 and TRBJ1-4, reads EADIYQTPRYLVIGTGKKITLECSQTMGHDKMYWYQQDPGMELHLIHYSYGVNSTEKGDLSSESTVSRIRTEHFPLTLESARPSHTSQYLCASSDARRANEKLFFGSGTQLSVL.

The gene calls are TRBV9 and TRBJ1-1, with TRBD1 matching 7 bases. J was trimmed by 1 base and V by 3 bases; bases with no gene match: 6. The V gene's germline CDR1 is SGDLS and CDR2 YYNGEE. The CDR3 spans 15 residues. CDR3 sequence (DNA): TGTGCCAGCAGCGAAGGGGGCGCTTGGAACACTGAAGCTTTCTTT. It codes for CASSEGGAWNTEAFF.

This clone was recorded only once. The V call is TRBV28, the J call TRBJ2-1, with 11 bases fitting TRBD2. The CDR3 covers 17 residues. Germline V lookup: CDR1 MDHEN, CDR2 SYDVKM. V dropped 5 bases and J dropped 8; count of bases not matched to a gene: 14. The CDR3 protein is CASSIGLAGSVQDEQFF. CDR3 nucleotide sequence: TGTGCCAGCAGTATAGGACTAGCGGGTTCGGTGCAGGATGAGCAGTTCTTC.

This clone occurred a few times. The genes are TRBV11-2 and TRBJ1-2, with 7 bases that match TRBD1. The V gene's germline CDR1 is SGHAT and CDR2 FQNNGV. CDR3 length equals 18 residues. V lost 1 base and J lost 5; bases outside the gene matches: 16. CDR3 residues: CASSLVGEDRTGGYGYTF. The CDR3 DNA reads as TGTGCCAGCAGCTTAGTTGGGGAAGATCGGACAGGCGGGTATGGCTACACCTTC.

The chain recombines TRBV5-1 with TRBJ2-2; D may be TRBD1 (6 bases). Trimming stripped 1 base from V and 2 bases from J, with 15 bases between. Germline values: CDR1 SGHRS, CDR2 YFSETQ. The CDR3 sequence is 17 residues long. For the CDR3, the DNA is TGCGCCAGCAGCTTGCAGGGGCCCCAATCTAACACCGGGGAGCTGTTTTTT. The encoded protein is CASSLQGPQSNTGELFF.

The chain joins TRBV29-1 to TRBJ2-1, with D perhaps matching TRBD2 (5 bases). Trimming took 4 bases from V and 3 from J, leaving 13 bases between them. CDR1 is SQVTM, CDR2 ANQGSEA, per germline. The CDR3 contains 14 residues. Here the CDR3 DNA reads TGCAGCGTTGGGGGTGAGGGCATCTACAATGAGCAGTTCTTC. Its translation: CSVGGEGIYNEQFF.

This clone was found a few times. The V call is TRBV18, the J call TRBJ1-4; TRBD1 agrees at 8 bases. The CDR3 covers 15 residues. Germline trimming cut 5 bases from V and 5 bases from J; bases unmatched to any gene: 7. CDR1 is KGHSH and CDR2 is LQKENI in the germline V gene. The CDR3 DNA reads TGTGCCAGCTCAGCCTACAGGGGGAGGAATGAAAAACTGTTTTTT. It translates to CASSAYRGRNEKLFF.

The chain's CDR3 is CASTRTSGSYEQYF. For the CDR3, the DNA is TGTGCCAGCACTAGGACTAGCGGGAGTTACGAGCAGTACTTC. V usage is TRBV28 and J usage is TRBJ2-7; 13 bases map to TRBD2. Looked up from germline, CDR1 is MDHEN and CDR2 is SYDVKM. CDR3 length: 14 amino acids. V trimming: 7 bases; J trimming: 4 bases; junction bases outside the gene matches: 4.

The chain recombines TRBV11-2 with TRBJ2-7; 13 bases match TRBD2. This CDR3 contains 16 residues. After removal of 4 bases from V and 7 bases from J, the junction contained 10 bases not matched to a gene. Looked up from germline, CDR1 is SGHAT and CDR2 is FQNNGV. CDR3: CASSSRRLAGGEEQYF. Here the CDR3 DNA reads TGTGCCAGCAGCTCCCGAAGACTAGCGGGAGGAGAAGAGCAGTACTTC. Variable domain in full (rest from reference TRBV11-2 and TRBJ2-7): EAGVAQSPRYKIIEKRQSVAFWCNPISGHATLYWYQQILGQGPKLLIQFQNNGVVDDSQLPKDRFSAERLKGVDSTLKIQPAKLEDSAVYLCASSSRRLAGGEEQYFGPGTRLTVT.

The chain couples TRBV28 to TRBJ1-5; 7 bases fit TRBD1. After removal of 5 bases from V and 0 bases from J, the junction contained 10 bases not matched to a gene. The CDR3 covers 17 residues. Germline values: CDR1 MDHEN, CDR2 SYDVKM. CDR3 nucleotides: TGTGCCAGCAGTACACACCGACAGGGCTATAGCAATCAGCCCCAGCATTTT. It is translated as CASSTHRQGYSNQPQHF.

This sequence joins TRBV30 and TRBJ1-4; possibly TRBD1 for D (6 bases). CDR3 size: 15 residues. The germline gives CDR1 GTSNPN, CDR2 SVGIG (reference sequence). The V and J ends lost 0 bases and 4 bases respectively, with 12 bases between them. The CDR3 sequence is CAWSVMTGHNEKLFF. In DNA, the CDR3 is TGTGCCTGGAGTGTTATGACAGGACATAATGAAAAACTGTTTTTT.

This clone has a single count. The CDR3 loop reads CAWRVGGAQETQYF. DNA for the CDR3: TGTGCCTGGAGGGTTGGAGGGGCCCAAGAGACCCAGTACTTC. The V and J genes are TRBV30 and TRBJ2-5; a weak D match, TRBD2 (6 bases). Per the germline V gene, CDR1 is GTSNPN and CDR2 is SVGIG (reference sequence). V was clipped by 3 bases and J by 1 base, with 12 bases between them. The CDR3 runs 14 residues.

The rearrangement uses TRBV7-9 and TRBJ1-1; maybe TRBD1 (5 bases). Trimming pared 3 bases from V and 8 bases from J, leaving 13 bases between. Germline CDR1 SEHNR, CDR2 FQNEAQ (reference sequence). This CDR3 region has 13 residues. This chain's CDR3 is CASSFGGNWEAFF. DNA for the CDR3: TGTGCCAGCAGCTTTGGGGGGAACTGGGAAGCTTTCTTT.

The V and J genes are TRBV7-3 and TRBJ2-7, with 8 nucleotides matching TRBD1. Germline trimming cut 5 bases from V and 6 bases from J; bases unmatched to any gene: 9. The CDR3 totals 14 residues. CDR1 and CDR2 (germline): SGHTA, FQGTGA. The CDR3 region is CASSATGGRSEQYF. CDR3 nucleotides: TGTGCCAGCAGCGCTACAGGGGGTCGTTCCGAGCAGTACTTC.

The chain recombines TRBV6-4 with TRBJ1-2; TRBD1 matches at 9 bases. CDR3 size: 16 residues. V gave up 6 bases and J gave up 7 bases; unmatched junction bases: 15. CDR1 is MRHNA and CDR2 is SNTAGT in the germline V gene. The CDR3 DNA reads TGTGCCAGCAGCCCGGGACAGGGAATATCTTCAGGTGGCTACACCTTC. This translates into CASSPGQGISSGGYTF.

V usage is TRBV30 and J usage is TRBJ1-1; 7 nucleotides align to TRBD1. From germline, CDR1 is GTSNPN and CDR2 SVGIG (reference sequence). The CDR3 is 13 residues long. Losses at the gene ends were 1 base for V and 7 bases for J; bases not matched to a gene: 6. DNA for the CDR3: TGTGCCTGGAGTGAAAACCGGGACAGTGAAGCTTTCTTT. Its protein product is CAWSENRDSEAFF.

The rearrangement uses TRBV28 and TRBJ1-1; 12 bases match TRBD1. Unmatched junction bases numbered 3, after V lost 2 bases and J lost 2 bases. CDR3 length: 16 residues. Germline V gene sequence: CDR1 MDHEN, CDR2 SYDVKM. This chain's CDR3 is CASSLGGQGANTEAFF. The CDR3 DNA reads TGTGCCAGCAGTTTAGGGGGACAGGGGGCTAACACTGAAGCTTTCTTT.

The rearrangement links TRBV6-6 to TRBJ1-5, with D possibly matching TRBD1 (6 bases). This CDR3 spans 13 amino acids. V was cut by 7 bases and J by 6 bases, with 13 bases left in between. Looked up from germline, CDR1 is MNHNY and CDR2 is SVGAGI (reference sequence). The CDR3 region is CASTNTGSQPQHF. The CDR3 coding sequence is TGTGCCAGCACCAATACAGGGTCTCAGCCCCAGCATTTT.

This rearrangement joins TRBV5-4 to TRBJ2-1; D unresolved. The CDR3 has 15 residues. V lost 0 bases, J lost 5 bases, and 12 bases lay in between. Germline CDR1 SGHNT, CDR2 YYREEE (reference sequence). The CDR3: CASSLEALVNNEQFF. DNA of the CDR3: TGTGCCAGCAGCTTGGAAGCTCTCGTAAACAATGAGCAGTTCTTC.